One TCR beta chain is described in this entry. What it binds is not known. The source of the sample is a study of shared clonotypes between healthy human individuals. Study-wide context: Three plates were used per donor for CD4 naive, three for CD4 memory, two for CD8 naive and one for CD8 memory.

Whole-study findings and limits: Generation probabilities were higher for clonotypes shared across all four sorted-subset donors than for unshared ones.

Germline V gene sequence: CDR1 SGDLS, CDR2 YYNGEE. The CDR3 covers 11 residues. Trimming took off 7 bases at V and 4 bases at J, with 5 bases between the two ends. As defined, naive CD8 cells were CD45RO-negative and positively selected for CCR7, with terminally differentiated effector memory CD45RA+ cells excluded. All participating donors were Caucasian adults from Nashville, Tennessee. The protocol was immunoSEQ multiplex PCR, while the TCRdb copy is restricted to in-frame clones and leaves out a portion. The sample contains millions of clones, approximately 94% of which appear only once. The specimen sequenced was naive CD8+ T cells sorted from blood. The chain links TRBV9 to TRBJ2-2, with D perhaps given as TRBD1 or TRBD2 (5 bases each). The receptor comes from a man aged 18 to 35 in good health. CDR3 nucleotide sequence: TGTGCCAGCGGGGGCACCGGGGAGCTGTTTTTT. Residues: CASGGTGELFF.